One TCR beta chain is described in this entry. These data belong to a study of blood T cell repertoires in COVID-19. Sequencing was performed with immunoSEQ multiplex PCR; in TCRdb, only in-frame clones are kept and a portion is missing. The table shows about 130,000 clones, with more than 85% occurring only once. CDR1 SGHTA and CDR2 FQGNSA come from the germline V gene. Losses at the gene ends were 1 base for V and 7 bases for J; bases not matched to a gene: 7. This CDR3 has 15 residues. The clonotype was recovered from a man in his fifties with COVID-19, enrolled during active disease. The gene calls are TRBV7-2 and TRBJ2-4; TRBD2 aligns across 7 bases. Sample: peripheral blood. Written as DNA, the CDR3 is TGTGCCAGCAGCTTAGGACTAGCCCGGGGGAACATTCAGTACTTC. It codes for CASSLGLARGNIQYF.